The clone carrying this T cell receptor beta chain was counted between two and nine times. The CDR3 extends over 15 amino acids. Germline values: CDR1 MRHNA, CDR2 SNTAGT. J was trimmed by 5 bases and V by 5 bases; bases with no gene match: 10. Treatment described: randomized to nivolumab then ipilimumab (arm A) or the reverse (arm B). DNA-damaging chemotherapy had not been given to any patient beforehand. This sample was taken from a study of sequential checkpoint blockade in melanoma. Clones were sequenced by immunoSEQ multiplex PCR, and TCRdb holds only the in-frame ones, with some missing. The repertoire holds 18,000 or so clones, roughly 80% seen once, with roughly 35% in the top ten.

This material consisted of CD8+ T cells sorted from blood (inferred from file names), taken from a patient given nivolumab and ipilimumab in sequence. The clonotype originates from a human donor with melanoma. The chain employs TRBV6-4 and TRBJ2-3; 7 bases line up with TRBD1. CDR3 loop: CASSLDEGAVDTQYF. CDR3 DNA sequence: TGTGCCAGCAGTCTCGACGAGGGGGCAGTAGATACGCAGTATTTT.